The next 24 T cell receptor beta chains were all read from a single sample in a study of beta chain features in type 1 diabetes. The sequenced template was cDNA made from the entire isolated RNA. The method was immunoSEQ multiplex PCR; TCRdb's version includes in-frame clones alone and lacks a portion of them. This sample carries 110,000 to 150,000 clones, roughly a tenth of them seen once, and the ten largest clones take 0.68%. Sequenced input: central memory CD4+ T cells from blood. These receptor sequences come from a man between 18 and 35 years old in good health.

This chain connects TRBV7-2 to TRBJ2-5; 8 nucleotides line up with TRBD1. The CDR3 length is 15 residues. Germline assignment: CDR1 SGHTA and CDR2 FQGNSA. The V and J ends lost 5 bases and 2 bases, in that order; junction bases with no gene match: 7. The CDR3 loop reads CASSPYYRGQETQYF. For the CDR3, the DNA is TGTGCCAGCAGCCCTTATTACAGGGGGCAAGAGACCCAGTACTTC.

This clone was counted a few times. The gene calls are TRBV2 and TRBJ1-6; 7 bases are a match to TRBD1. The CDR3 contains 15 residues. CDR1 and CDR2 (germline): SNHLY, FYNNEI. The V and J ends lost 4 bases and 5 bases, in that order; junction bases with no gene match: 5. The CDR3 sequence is CASSATGADNSPLHF. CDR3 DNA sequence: TGTGCCAGCAGTGCCACAGGGGCCGATAATTCACCCCTCCACTTT.

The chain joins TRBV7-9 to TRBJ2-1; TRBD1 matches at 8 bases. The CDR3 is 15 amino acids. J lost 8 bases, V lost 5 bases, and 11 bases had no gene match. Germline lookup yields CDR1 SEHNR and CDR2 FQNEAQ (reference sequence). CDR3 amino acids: CASSPGTGFHDEQFF. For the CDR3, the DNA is TGTGCCAGCAGCCCAGGGACAGGCTTCCACGATGAGCAGTTCTTC.

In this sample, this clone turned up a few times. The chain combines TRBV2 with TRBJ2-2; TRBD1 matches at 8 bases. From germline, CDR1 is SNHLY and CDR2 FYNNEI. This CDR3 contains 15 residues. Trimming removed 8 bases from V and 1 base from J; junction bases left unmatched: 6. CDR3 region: CASGAGTGNTGELFF. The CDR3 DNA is TGTGCCAGCGGTGCCGGGACAGGGAACACCGGGGAGCTGTTTTTT. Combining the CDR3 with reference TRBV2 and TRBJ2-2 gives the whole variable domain EPEVTQTPSHQVTQMGQEVILRCVPISNHLYFYWYRQILGQKVEFLVSFYNNEISEKSEIFDDQFSVERPDGSNFTLKIRSTKLEDSAMYFCASGAGTGNTGELFFGEGSRLTVL.

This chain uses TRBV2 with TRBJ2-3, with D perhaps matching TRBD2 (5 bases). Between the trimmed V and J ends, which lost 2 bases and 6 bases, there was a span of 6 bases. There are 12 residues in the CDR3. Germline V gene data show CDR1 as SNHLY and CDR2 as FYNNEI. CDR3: CASSEREDTQYF. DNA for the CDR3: TGTGCCAGCAGTGAAAGGGAGGATACGCAGTATTTT.

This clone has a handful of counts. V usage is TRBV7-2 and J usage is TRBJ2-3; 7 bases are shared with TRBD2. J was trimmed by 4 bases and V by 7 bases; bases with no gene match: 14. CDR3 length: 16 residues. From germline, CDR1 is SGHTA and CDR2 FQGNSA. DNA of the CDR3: TGTGCCAGCATCAAGATGGGCGGGGGTGTGCCAGATACGCAGTATTTT. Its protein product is CASIKMGGGVPDTQYF.

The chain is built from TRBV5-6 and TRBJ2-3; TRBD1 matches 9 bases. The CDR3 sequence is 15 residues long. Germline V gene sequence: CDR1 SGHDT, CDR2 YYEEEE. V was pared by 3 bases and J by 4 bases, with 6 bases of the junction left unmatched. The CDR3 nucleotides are TGTGCCAGCAGCTCCGGACAGGGGAGGGCAGATACGCAGTATTTT. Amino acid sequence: CASSSGQGRADTQYF.

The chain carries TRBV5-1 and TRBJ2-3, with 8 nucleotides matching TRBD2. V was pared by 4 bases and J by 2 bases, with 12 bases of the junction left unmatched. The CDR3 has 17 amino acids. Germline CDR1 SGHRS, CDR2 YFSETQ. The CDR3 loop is CASSLGVSGGNTDTQYF. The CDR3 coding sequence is TGCGCCAGCAGCCTGGGTGTGAGCGGGGGAAACACAGATACGCAGTATTTT.

CDR3 DNA: TGTGCCAGCAGTTACGGGACAGGGATCACTGAAGCTTTCTTT. This encodes CASSYGTGITEAFF. J is TRBJ1-1 and V is TRBV6-5, with 9 bases fitting TRBD1. Trimming at V came to 2 bases and at J to 4 bases, leaving 2 bases not matched to a gene. The CDR3 contains 14 residues. Germline-derived CDR1 and CDR2 are MNHEY and SVGAGI.

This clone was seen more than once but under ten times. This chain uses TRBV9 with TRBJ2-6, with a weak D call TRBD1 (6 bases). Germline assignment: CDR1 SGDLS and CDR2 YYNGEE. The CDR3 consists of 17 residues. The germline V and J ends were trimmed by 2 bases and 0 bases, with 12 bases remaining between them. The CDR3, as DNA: TGTGCCAGCAGCGTCCCCCAAGGGGGCTCTGGGGCCAACGTCCTGACTTTC. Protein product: CASSVPQGGSGANVLTF.

The CDR3 region is CASSLLAGGYQETQYF. Here the CDR3 DNA reads TGTGCCAGCAGCTTGCTAGCGGGGGGCTACCAAGAGACCCAGTACTTC. This chain links TRBV7-2 with TRBJ2-5, with 11 bases fitting TRBD2. The V and J ends lost 3 bases and 0 bases, in that order; junction bases with no gene match: 3. The CDR3 has 16 amino acids. The V gene's germline CDR1 is SGHTA and CDR2 FQGNSA.

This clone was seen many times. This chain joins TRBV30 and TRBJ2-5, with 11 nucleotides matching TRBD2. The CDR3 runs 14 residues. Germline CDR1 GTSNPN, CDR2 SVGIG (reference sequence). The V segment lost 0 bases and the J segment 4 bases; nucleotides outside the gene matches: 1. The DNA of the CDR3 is TGTGCCTGGAGTGTTACTAGCGGGGGAGAGACCCAGTACTTC. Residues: CAWSVTSGGETQYF.

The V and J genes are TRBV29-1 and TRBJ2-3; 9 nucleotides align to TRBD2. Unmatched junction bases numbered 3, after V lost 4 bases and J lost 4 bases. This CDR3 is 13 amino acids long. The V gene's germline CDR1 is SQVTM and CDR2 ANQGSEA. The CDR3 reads CSVGTSVPDTQYF. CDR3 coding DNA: TGCAGCGTTGGGACTAGCGTTCCAGATACGCAGTATTTT.

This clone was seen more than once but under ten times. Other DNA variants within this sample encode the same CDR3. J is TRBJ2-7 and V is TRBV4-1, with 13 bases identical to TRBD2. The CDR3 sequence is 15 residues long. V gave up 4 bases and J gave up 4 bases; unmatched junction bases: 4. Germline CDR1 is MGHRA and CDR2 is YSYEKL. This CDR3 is CASSRTSGGAYEQYF. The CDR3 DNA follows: TGCGCCAGCAGCCGAACTAGCGGGGGGGCTTACGAGCAGTACTTC.

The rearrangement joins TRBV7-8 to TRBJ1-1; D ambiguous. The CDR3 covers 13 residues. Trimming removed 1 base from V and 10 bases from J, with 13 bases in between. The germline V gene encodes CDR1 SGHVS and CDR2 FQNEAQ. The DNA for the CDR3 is TGTGCCAGCAGCTTAGAGTTCCCGGAGGGAGCTTTCTTT. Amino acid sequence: CASSLEFPEGAFF.

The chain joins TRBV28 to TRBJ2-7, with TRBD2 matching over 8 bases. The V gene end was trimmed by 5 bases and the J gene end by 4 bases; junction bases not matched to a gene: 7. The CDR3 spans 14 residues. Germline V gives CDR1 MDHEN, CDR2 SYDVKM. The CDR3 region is CASSIGGAMYEQYF. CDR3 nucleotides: TGTGCCAGCAGTATCGGGGGGGCTATGTACGAGCAGTACTTC. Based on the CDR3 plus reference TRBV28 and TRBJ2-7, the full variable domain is DVKVTQSSRYLVKRTGEKVFLECVQDMDHENMFWYRQDPGLGLRLIYFSYDVKMKEKGDIPEGYSVSREKKERFSLILESASTNQTSMYLCASSIGGAMYEQYFGPGTRLTVT.

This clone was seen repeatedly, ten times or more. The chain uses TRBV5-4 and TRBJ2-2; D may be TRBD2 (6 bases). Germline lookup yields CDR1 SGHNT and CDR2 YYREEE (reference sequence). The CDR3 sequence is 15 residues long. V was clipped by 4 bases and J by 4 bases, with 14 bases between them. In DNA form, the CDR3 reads TGTGCCAGCAGCGAGGCCTTCGGGGGCACCGGGGAGCTGTTTTTT. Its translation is CASSEAFGGTGELFF.

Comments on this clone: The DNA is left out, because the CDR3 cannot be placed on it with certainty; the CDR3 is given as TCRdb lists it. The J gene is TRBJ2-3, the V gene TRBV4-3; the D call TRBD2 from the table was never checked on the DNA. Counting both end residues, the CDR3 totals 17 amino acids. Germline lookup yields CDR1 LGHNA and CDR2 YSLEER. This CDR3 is CASSQEVGGGSRNRRYF.

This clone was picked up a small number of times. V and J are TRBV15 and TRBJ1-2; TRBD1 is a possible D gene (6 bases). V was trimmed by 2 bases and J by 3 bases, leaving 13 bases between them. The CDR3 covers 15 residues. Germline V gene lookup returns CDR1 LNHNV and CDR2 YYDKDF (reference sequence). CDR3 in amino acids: CATSRSGTGHYGYTF. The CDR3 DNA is TGTGCCACCAGCAGATCAGGCACAGGGCACTATGGCTACACCTTC.

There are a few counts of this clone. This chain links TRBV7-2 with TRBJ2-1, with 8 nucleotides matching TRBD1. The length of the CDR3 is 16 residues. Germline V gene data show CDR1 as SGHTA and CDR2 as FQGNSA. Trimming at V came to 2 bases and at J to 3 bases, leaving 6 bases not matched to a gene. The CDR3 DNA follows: TGTGCCAGCAGCTTATTTGTCGGGACAGGCTACAATGAGCAGTTCTTC. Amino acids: CASSLFVGTGYNEQFF.

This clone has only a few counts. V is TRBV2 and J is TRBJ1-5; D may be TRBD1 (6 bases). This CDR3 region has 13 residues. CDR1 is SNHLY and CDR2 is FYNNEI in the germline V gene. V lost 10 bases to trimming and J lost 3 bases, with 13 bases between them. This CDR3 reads CATKGEHNQPQHF. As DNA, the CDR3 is TGTGCCACCAAGGGGGAGCACAATCAGCCCCAGCATTTT.

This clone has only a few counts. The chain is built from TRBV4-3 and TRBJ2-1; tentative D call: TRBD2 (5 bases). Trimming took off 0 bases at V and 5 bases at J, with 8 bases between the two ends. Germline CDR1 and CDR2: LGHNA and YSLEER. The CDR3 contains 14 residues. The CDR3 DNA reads TGCGCCAGCAGCCAAGATTGGGGAGACAATGAGCAGTTCTTC. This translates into CASSQDWGDNEQFF.

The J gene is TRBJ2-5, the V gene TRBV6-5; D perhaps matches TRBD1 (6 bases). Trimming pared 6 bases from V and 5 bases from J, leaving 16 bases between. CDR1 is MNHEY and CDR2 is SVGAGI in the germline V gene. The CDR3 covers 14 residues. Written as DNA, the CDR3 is TGTGCCAGCAGCCCCAGGACAGATTCGGAGACCCAGTACTTC. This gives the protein CASSPRTDSETQYF.

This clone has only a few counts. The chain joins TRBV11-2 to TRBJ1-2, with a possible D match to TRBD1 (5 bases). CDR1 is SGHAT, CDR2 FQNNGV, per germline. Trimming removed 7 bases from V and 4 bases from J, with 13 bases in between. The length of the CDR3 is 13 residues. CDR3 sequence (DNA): TGTGCCAGCAACCTACAGGACGGCTATGGCTACACCTTC. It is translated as CASNLQDGYGYTF.